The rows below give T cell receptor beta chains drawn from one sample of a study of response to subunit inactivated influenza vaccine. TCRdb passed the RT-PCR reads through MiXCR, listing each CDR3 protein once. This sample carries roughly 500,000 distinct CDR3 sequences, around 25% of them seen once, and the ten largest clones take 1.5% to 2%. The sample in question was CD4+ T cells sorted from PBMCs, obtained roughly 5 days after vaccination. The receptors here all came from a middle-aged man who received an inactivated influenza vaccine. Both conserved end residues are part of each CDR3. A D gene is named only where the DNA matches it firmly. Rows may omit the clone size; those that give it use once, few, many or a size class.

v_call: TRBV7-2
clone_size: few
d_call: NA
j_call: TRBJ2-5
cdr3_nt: TGTGCCAGCAGCTTAGGGTCTAACCAAGAGACCCAGTACTTC
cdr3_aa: CASSLGSNQETQYF

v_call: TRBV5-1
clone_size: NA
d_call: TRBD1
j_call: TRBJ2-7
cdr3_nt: TGCGCCAGCAGCTTGGGGGACAGGGAGGCCTACGAGCAGTACTTC
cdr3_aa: CASSLGDREAYEQYF

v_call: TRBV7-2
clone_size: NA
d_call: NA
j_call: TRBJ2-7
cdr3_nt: TGTGCCAGCACTCTAGGGTGGGGCGAGCAGTACTTC
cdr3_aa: CASTLGWGEQYF

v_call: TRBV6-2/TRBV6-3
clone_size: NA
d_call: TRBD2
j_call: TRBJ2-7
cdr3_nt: TGTGCCAGCAGGTCTAGCGGGAAGTCCTACGAGCAGTACTTC
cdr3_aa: CASRSSGKSYEQYF

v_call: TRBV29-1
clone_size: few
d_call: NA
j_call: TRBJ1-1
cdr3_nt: TGCAGCGTCGTCTCCGGACACCTGAACACTGAAGCTTTCTTT
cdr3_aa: CSVVSGHLNTEAFF

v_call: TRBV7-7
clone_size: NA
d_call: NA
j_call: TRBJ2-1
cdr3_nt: TGTGCTAGCAGCTTAGGGTCGGGGTCCGAGCAGTTCTTC
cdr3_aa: CASSLGSGSEQFF

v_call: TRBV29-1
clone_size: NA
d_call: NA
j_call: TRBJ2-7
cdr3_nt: TGCAGCGTGACAGGTAACAGCTACGAGCAGTACTTC
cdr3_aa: CSVTGNSYEQYF

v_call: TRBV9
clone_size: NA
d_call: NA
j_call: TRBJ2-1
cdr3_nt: TGTGCCAGCAGCGTAACCTTTGGGGCAGGCCAATACAATGAGCAGTTCTTC
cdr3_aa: CASSVTFGAGQYNEQFF

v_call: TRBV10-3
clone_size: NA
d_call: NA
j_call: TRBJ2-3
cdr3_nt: TGTGCCATCAGTGTTGCCTCAGGAGATACGCAGTATTTT
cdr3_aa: CAISVASGDTQYF

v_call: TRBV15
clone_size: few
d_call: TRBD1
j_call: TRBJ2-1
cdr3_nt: TGTGCCACCAGCACACAGGGGATCACCTCCTACAATGAGCAGTTCTTC
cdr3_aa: CATSTQGITSYNEQFF

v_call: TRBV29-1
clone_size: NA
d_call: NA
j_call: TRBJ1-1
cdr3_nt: TGCAGCGTTAGCCAGGGGACGGCCGGGACTGAAGCTTTCTTT
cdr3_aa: CSVSQGTAGTEAFF

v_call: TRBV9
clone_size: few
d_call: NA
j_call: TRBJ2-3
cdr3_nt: TGTGCCAGCAGCGTAGGCGTAGGGACTCCCGGGGATACGCAGTATTTT
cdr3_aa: CASSVGVGTPGDTQYF

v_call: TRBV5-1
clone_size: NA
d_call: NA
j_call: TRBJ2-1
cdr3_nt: TGCGCCAGCAGCTTCCAGCGGATCTCCTACAATGAGCAGTTCTTC
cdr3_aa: CASSFQRISYNEQFF

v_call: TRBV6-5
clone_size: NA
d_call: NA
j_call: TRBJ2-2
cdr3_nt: TGTGCCAGCAGTTCCCGAGGACAGGGGGAGCTGTTTTTT
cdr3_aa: CASSSRGQGELFF

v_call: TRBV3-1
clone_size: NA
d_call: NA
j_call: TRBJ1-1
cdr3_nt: TGTGCCAGCAGCCCCAGGGTCTTGAACACTGAAGCTTTCTTT
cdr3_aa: CASSPRVLNTEAFF

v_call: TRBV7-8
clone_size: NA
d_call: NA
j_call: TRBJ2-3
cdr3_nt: TGTGCCAGCAGCCCCTCCCTTTCGCAGTATTTT
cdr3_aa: CASSPSLSQYF

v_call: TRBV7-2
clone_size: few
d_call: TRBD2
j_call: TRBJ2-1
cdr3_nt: TGTGCCAGCATCGCTAGCGGGAGGGAATTCTACAATGAGCAGTTCTTC
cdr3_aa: CASIASGREFYNEQFF

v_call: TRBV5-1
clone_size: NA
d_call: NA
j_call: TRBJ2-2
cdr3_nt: TGCGCCAGCAGCTTCCGCGGGATTAATTTGAACACCGGGGAGCTGTTTTTT
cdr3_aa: CASSFRGINLNTGELFF

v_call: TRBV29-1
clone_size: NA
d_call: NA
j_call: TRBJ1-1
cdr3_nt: TGCAGCGTTGGAGACACTGAAGCTTTCTTT
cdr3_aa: CSVGDTEAFF

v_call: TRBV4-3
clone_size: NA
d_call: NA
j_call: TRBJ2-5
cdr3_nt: TGCGCCAGCAGCCAAGAGCATTTCTGGGAGACCCAGTACTTC
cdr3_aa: CASSQEHFWETQYF

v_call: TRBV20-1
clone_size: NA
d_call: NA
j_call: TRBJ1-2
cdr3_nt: TGCAGTGCTAAGAACGGCGGCTACACCTTC
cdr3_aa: CSAKNGGYTF

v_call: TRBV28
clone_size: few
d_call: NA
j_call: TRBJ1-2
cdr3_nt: TGTGCCAGCGGTCCAGCCGGAAGCTATGGCTACACCTTC
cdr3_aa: CASGPAGSYGYTF

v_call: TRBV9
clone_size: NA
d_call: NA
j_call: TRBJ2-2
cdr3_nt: TGTGCCAGCAGCGTTAGGGGTACCGGGGAGCTGTTTTTT
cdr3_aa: CASSVRGTGELFF

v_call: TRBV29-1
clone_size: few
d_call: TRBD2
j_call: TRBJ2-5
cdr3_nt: TGCAGCGTTGGGGGGACTAGCGGGAGAGGGGAGACCCAGTACTTC
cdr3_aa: CSVGGTSGRGETQYF

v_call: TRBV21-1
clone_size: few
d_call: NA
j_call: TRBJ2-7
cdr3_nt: TGTGCCAGCAGACCGGGACAGGGACCCGTAGAGCAGTACTTC
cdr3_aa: CASRPGQGPVEQYF

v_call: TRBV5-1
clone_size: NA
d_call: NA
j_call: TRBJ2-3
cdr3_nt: TGCGCCAGCAGCTCTCGGGCCCGGAGGGATACGCAGTATTTT
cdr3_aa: CASSSRARRDTQYF

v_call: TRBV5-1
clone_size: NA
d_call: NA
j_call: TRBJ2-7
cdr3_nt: TGCGCCAGCAGCTTAGAAGCTACGAGATACGGGGGCGAGCAGTACTTC
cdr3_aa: CASSLEATRYGGEQYF

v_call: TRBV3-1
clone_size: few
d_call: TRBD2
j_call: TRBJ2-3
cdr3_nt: TGTGCCAGCAGGATCGGACTAGCGGGCATACAGTATTTT
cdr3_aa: CASRIGLAGIQYF

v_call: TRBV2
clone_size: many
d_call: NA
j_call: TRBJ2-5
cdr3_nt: TGTGCCAGCAGTGTCGCGGAGACCCAGTACTTC
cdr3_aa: CASSVAETQYF

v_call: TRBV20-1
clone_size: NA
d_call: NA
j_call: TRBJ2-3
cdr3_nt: TGCAGTGCTGCCCCCGGGCCCCCTAGATCTACGCAGTATTTT
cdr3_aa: CSAAPGPPRSTQYF

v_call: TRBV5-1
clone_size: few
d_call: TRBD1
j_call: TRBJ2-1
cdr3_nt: TGCGCCAGCAGCCGGGACAGGGGGTACGATGAGCAGTTCTTC
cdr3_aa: CASSRDRGYDEQFF

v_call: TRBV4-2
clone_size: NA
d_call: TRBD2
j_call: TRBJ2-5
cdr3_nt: TGTGCCAGCAGCCAAGTAGCGGGGGAACAAGAGACCCAGTACTTC
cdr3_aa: CASSQVAGEQETQYF

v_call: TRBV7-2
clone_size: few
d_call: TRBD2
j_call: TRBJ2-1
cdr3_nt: TGTGCCAGCAGCTTAGCTAGCGGGGGGGGAAATGAGCAGTTCTTC
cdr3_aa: CASSLASGGGNEQFF

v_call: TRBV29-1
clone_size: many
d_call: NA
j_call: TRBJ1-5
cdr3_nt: TGCAGCGTTCTTTTGGTTGCAGGCAATCAGCCCCAGCATTTT
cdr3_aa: CSVLLVAGNQPQHF

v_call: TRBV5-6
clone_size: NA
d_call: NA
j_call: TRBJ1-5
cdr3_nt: TGTGCCAGCAGCTTGCAAGGCGGTTATCAGCCCCAGCATTTT
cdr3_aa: CASSLQGGYQPQHF

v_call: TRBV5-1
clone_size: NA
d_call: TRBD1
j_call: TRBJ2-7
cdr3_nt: TGCGCCAGCAGCATGGCCGGACAGGGGAATCTCATCCCGCATCAGAGCTCCTACGAGCAGTACTTC
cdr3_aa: CASSMAGQGNLIPHQSSYEQYF

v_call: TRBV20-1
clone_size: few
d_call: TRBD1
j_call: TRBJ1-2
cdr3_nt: TGCAGTGCTAGAGCCGGGACAGGGCATGCTGGCTACACCTTC
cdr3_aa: CSARAGTGHAGYTF

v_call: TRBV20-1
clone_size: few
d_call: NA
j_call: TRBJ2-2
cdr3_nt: TGCAGTGCTAGAGGATCGAACACCGGGGAGCTGTTTTTT
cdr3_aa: CSARGSNTGELFF

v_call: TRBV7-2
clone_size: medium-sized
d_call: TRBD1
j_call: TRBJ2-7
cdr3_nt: TGTGCCAGCAGCCCTTGGACAGGGCCGTCATCCTACGAGCAGTACTTC
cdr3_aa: CASSPWTGPSSYEQYF

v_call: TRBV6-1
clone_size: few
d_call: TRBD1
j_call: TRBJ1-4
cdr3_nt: TGTGCCAGCTCCCCCAAACCGGGACAGTGGAATGAAAAACTGTTTTTT
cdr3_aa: CASSPKPGQWNEKLFF